This TCR beta chain was sequenced during a study of beta chain features in type 1 diabetes. The wider study: Sorted cells numbering under 140,000,000 were examined across all samples. Study-wide points: Moderate but significant shortening of TCRB CDR3s was recorded in all four CD4+ subsets from Type 1 diabetes patients. When cDNA is sequenced, cells with high TCR expression could be over-represented.

Of note for this clone: Its specificity is unknown.

Every bit of the isolated RNA underwent reverse transcription, so sequencing read expressed TCRB transcripts. The repertoire was sequenced with immunoSEQ multiplex PCR; TCRdb's copy has only in-frame clones and lacks some. Among under 850,000 clones, about an eighth were seen once, and the ten largest hold approximately 0.02%. This CDR3 is built from 15 residues. Germline CDR1 and CDR2: KGHSH and LQKENI. V was clipped by 4 bases and J by 4 bases; unmatched bases: 5. The chain employs TRBV18 and TRBJ2-2; TRBD1 matches at 8 bases. The clonotype was recovered from a man between 18 and 35 years old with type 1 diabetes. The material sequenced was naive CD4+ T cells from blood. This chain's CDR3 is CASSLGQGATGELFF. CDR3 bases: TGTGCCAGCTCACTCGGACAGGGAGCCACCGGGGAGCTGTTTTTT.